One and the same sample provided the 22 T cell receptor beta chains below, sequenced in a study of identical twins (dated by TCRdb to 2016 to 2017). The receptor library was made with 5' RACE. TCRdb records Illumina HiSeq 2000 as the sequencer. In-frame beta chains were kept once TCRdb had trimmed the public reads at Q25 with fastp and called clones with MiXCR. Entries that share a CDR3 protein sequence are merged under the most common genes and DNA. The sample records just over 500,000 distinct CDR3 sequences, less than 25% of which are singletons. 0.8% to 1% of the sample comes from the top ten. This same sample was also part of a study on T cells expressing NK-cell markers.

The specimen was CD4+ T cells sorted from blood. The receptor source for this set is a woman under 30 in good health.

This clonotype was found a few times. The chain recombines TRBV18 with TRBJ1-2, with D unclear. This CDR3 is built from 14 residues. The germline V and J ends were trimmed by 3 bases and 3 bases, with 11 bases remaining between them. Germline V lookup: CDR1 KGHSH, CDR2 LQKENI. This CDR3 is CASSPTRYDYGYTF. The CDR3 DNA is TGTGCCAGCTCACCCACGAGGTACGACTATGGCTACACCTTC.

This clonotype was seen ten or more times. The chain combines TRBV6-5 with TRBJ2-3, with TRBD2 matching 13 bases. The CDR3 totals 16 residues. Looked up from germline, CDR1 is MNHEY and CDR2 is SVGAGI. Trimming took 4 bases from V and 1 from J; bases not matched to a gene: 2. The CDR3 here is CASSLLAGGGTDTQYF. The DNA for the CDR3 is TGTGCCAGCAGTTTACTAGCGGGGGGGGGCACAGATACGCAGTATTTT.

This clonotype has more than one count but fewer than ten. The V gene is TRBV21-1, the J gene TRBJ2-1; TRBD2, the table's D call, was not compared with the DNA. TRBV21-1 is a known pseudogene. The CDR3 runs 15 residues. For the CDR3, the DNA is TGTGCCAGCAGCAGGTCTAGCGGGTGGCACAATGAGCAGTTCTTC. Amino acid sequence: CASSRSSGWHNEQFF.

This clonotype was recorded many times. V and J are TRBV5-1 and TRBJ2-2, with 12 bases fitting TRBD2. The V segment lost 4 bases and the J segment 4 bases; nucleotides outside the gene matches: 2. The CDR3 totals 15 residues. The germline V gene encodes CDR1 SGHRS and CDR2 YFSETQ. The CDR3 DNA sequence: TGCGCCAGCAGCGGGACTAGCGGGCCCACCGGGGAGCTGTTTTTT. This encodes CASSGTSGPTGELFF.

This clonotype showed up many times. CDR3 residues: CASSLDAGELFF. The CDR3 DNA is TGTGCCAGCAGCTTGGATGCCGGGGAGCTGTTTTTT. This chain joins TRBV5-5 and TRBJ2-2; D call uncertain. This CDR3 has 12 amino acids. V was cut by 0 bases and J by 6 bases, with 3 bases left in between. Germline lookup yields CDR1 SGHKS and CDR2 YYEKEE (reference sequence).

The V and J genes are TRBV12-3 or TRBV12-4 and TRBJ2-1; D ambiguous. This CDR3 contains 14 residues. Trimming took off 1 base at V and 8 bases at J, with 12 bases between the two ends. The CDR3 nucleotides are TGTGCCAGCAGTTTAGATAGGGTTGGGCATGAGCAGTTCTTC. Residues: CASSLDRVGHEQFF.

This clonotype occurred a few times. The chain combines TRBV20-1 with TRBJ2-3; 7 bases agree with TRBD2. Germline loops: CDR1 DFQATT, CDR2 SNEGSKA (reference sequence). The CDR3 loop spans 15 amino acids. The V and J ends lost 3 bases and 5 bases, in that order; junction bases with no gene match: 11. CDR3: CSASTAGARGDTQYF. The CDR3 DNA sequence: TGCAGTGCTAGTACCGCGGGAGCCCGGGGAGATACGCAGTATTTT.

A single count supports this clonotype. V gene TRBV20-1 combines with J gene TRBJ1-6; possible D gene TRBD1, 6 bases. CDR3 length equals 14 residues. In germline, CDR1 is DFQATT, CDR2 SNEGSKA (reference sequence). V lost 3 bases and J 5 bases, leaving 11 bases between the germline ends. CDR3 coding DNA: TGCAGTGCTAGTGGGGGGGCGAATAATTCACCCCTCCACTTT. It encodes CSASGGANNSPLHF.

J is TRBJ2-7 and V is TRBV6-1; 7 bases line up with TRBD2. The ends lost 4 bases at V and 3 bases at J; junction bases unmatched: 9. The CDR3 has 15 residues. Germline V gene data show CDR1 as MNHNS and CDR2 as SASEGT. Here the CDR3 DNA reads TGTGCCAGCAGTGGTTACGGGGGAGGGTTCTACGAGCAGTACTTC. Translated: CASSGYGGGFYEQYF.

The chain recombines TRBV6-5 with TRBJ1-3; a weak D match, TRBD1 (6 bases). This CDR3 region has 15 residues. Germline CDR1 is MNHEY and CDR2 is SVGAGI. V lost 4 bases to trimming and J lost 5 bases, with 15 bases between them. The chain's CDR3 is CASSSGTSERNTIYF. The CDR3 DNA sequence: TGTGCCAGCAGTTCCGGGACATCCGAGAGAAACACCATATATTTT.

This clonotype was counted a few times. The rearrangement uses TRBV2 and TRBJ2-1; no clear D. The germline V gene encodes CDR1 SNHLY and CDR2 FYNNEI. V was pared by 8 bases and J by 8 bases, with 7 bases between. CDR3 length: 10 amino acids. The CDR3 loop is CASLNHEQFF. CDR3 nucleotides: TGTGCCAGCCTAAACCATGAGCAGTTCTTC.

The rearrangement uses TRBV20-1 and TRBJ1-4, with TRBD1 as a possible D gene (5 bases). Trimming removed 3 bases at V and 7 bases at J, with 15 bases between. The CDR3 has 14 amino acids. Germline CDR1 is DFQATT and CDR2 is SNEGSKA (reference sequence). Here the CDR3 DNA reads TGCAGTGCTAGCTCTGGGGCAGGCGGTGAAAAACTGTTTTTT. The encoded protein is CSASSGAGGEKLFF.

In its sample, this clonotype was seen a few times. V gene TRBV10-3 combines with J gene TRBJ2-7; possibly TRBD1 for D (6 bases). The V and J ends lost 7 bases and 3 bases respectively, with 13 bases between them. There are 13 residues in the CDR3. Germline V gene lookup returns CDR1 ENHRY and CDR2 SYGVKD. This chain's CDR3 is CAIMKQGDYEQYF. The CDR3 DNA reads TGTGCCATCATGAAACAGGGTGACTACGAGCAGTACTTC.

At least ten counts were recorded for this clonotype. V gene TRBV20-1 combines with J gene TRBJ2-3, with 13 bases fitting TRBD2. This CDR3 is 14 amino acids long. Losses at the gene ends were 4 bases for V and 4 bases for J; bases not matched to a gene: 2. CDR1 is DFQATT, CDR2 SNEGSKA, per germline (reference sequence). CDR3 nucleotides: TGCAGTGCTAAGACTAGCGGGGGGTCAGATACGCAGTATTTT. It translates to CSAKTSGGSDTQYF.

This clonotype appeared a few times. The V call is TRBV12-3 or TRBV12-4, the J call TRBJ1-6; D might be TRBD1 (6 bases). The CDR3 totals 14 residues. The ends were cut back, 5 bases at V and 6 bases at J, with 11 bases in the middle. CDR3 sequence (DNA): TGTGCCAGCAGTCGGACAGATAGTAATTCACCCCTCCACTTT. Amino acids: CASSRTDSNSPLHF.

As for this clonotype: One base away lies a much larger clone, so this may be a sequencing read error. The chain combines TRBV5-6 with TRBJ2-1, with D unclear. The CDR3 loop spans 11 amino acids. V lost 1 base to trimming and J lost 9 bases, with 5 bases between them. Germline lookup yields CDR1 SGHDT and CDR2 YYEEEE. The DNA for the CDR3 is TGTGCCAGCAGCTTGTACTTTGAGCAGTTCTTC. Translated: CASSLYFEQFF.

The rearrangement links TRBV12-3 or TRBV12-4 to TRBJ2-7; TRBD1 aligns across 7 bases. V was pared by 4 bases and J by 5 bases, with 8 bases of the junction left unmatched. This CDR3 spans 14 amino acids. The CDR3 here is CASSSNRGLDEQYF. The CDR3 DNA is TGTGCCAGCAGTTCAAACAGGGGTTTGGACGAGCAGTACTTC.

The genes are TRBV11-3 and TRBJ2-1; TRBD2 matches 14 bases. The length of the CDR3 is 15 residues. The V and J ends lost 7 bases and 3 bases, in that order; junction bases with no gene match: 2. Germline V lookup: CDR1 SGHNT, CDR2 YENEEA. Here the CDR3 reads CASTGTSGGYNEQFF. The CDR3 bases are TGTGCCAGCACGGGGACTAGCGGGGGCTACAATGAGCAGTTCTTC.

DNA of the CDR3: TGTGCCAGCAGTTCGCGGGGGAGATCCTTGTACAATGAGCAGTTCTTC. Translated: CASSSRGRSLYNEQFF. The chain carries TRBV6-2 or TRBV6-3 and TRBJ2-1, with 7 bases lining up with TRBD2. V trimming: 4 bases; J trimming: 4 bases; junction bases outside the gene matches: 10. CDR3 length equals 16 residues. Germline CDR1 reads MNHEY; CDR2 reads SVGEGT.

CDR3 DNA: TGTGCCAGCAGTAAGGTCCAAGGTAGCCCTGGGGCCAACGTCCTGACTTTC. This sequence encodes CASSKVQGSPGANVLTF. The chain couples TRBV12-3 or TRBV12-4 to TRBJ2-6, with D uncertain. The CDR3 consists of 17 residues. V was trimmed by 5 bases and J by 2 bases, leaving 16 bases between them.

The chain couples TRBV20-1 to TRBJ2-5; the D call may be TRBD1 or TRBD2 (5 bases each). Trimming removed 5 bases at V and 2 bases at J, with 15 bases between. Germline V gene data show CDR1 as DFQATT and CDR2 as SNEGSKA (reference sequence). The CDR3 is 14 residues long. The CDR3 region is CSAGALTGQETQYF. In DNA, the CDR3 is TGCAGTGCTGGGGCCCTAACGGGGCAAGAGACCCAGTACTTC.

Many counts were recorded for this clonotype. The germline gene is not matched at one end of the junction; a read error may be the cause. The chain is built from TRBV5-1 and TRBJ2-5; TRBD1 might be the D (6 bases). The CDR3 sequence is 14 residues long. Germline V gives CDR1 SGHRS, CDR2 YFSETQ. CDR3 sequence (DNA): TGCGCCAGCAGCTTGGCCGGGACAAGAGAGAGCCAGTACTTC. Translated, it gives CASSLAGTRESQYF.